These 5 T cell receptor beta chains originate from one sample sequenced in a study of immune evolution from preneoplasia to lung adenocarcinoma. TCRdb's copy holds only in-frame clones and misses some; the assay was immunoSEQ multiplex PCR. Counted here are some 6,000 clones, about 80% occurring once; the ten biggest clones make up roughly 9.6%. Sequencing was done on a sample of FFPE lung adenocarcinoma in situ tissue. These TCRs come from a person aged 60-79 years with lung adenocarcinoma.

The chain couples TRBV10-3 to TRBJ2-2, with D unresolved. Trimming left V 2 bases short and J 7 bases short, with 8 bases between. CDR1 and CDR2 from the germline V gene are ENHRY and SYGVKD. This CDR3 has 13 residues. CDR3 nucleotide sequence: TGTGCCATCAGTGAGATTTCAGGCGGGGAGCTGTTTTTT. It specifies CAISEISGGELFF.

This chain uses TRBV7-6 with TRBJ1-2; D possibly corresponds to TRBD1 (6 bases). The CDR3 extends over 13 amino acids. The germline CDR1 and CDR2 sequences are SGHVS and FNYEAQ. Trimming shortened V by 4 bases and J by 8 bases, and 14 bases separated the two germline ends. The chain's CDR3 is CASSSVGGGGYTF. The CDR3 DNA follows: TGTGCCAGCAGCTCGGTAGGGGGGGGCGGCTACACCTTC. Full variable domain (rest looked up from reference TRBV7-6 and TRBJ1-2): GAGVSQSPRYKVTKRGQDVALRCDPISGHVSLYWYRQALGQGPEFLTYFNYEAQQDKSGLPNDRFSAERPEGSISTLTIQRTEQRDSAMYRCASSSVGGGGYTFGSGTRLTVV.

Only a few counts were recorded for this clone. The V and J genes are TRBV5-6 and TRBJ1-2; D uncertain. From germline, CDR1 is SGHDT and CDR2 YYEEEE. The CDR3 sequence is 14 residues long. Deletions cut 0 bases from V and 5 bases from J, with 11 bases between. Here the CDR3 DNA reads TGTGCCAGCAGCTTGGGACACGCAGTATATGGCTACACCTTC. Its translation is CASSLGHAVYGYTF.

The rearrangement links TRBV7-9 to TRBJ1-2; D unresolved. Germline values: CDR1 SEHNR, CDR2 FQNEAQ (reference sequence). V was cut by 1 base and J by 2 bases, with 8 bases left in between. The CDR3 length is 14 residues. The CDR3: CASSLGDGNYGYTF. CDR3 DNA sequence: TGTGCCAGCAGCTTAGGGGATGGAAACTATGGCTACACCTTC.

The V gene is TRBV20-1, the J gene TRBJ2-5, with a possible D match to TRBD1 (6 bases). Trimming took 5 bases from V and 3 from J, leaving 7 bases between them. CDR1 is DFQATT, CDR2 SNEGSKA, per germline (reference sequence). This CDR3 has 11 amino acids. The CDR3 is CSAHREETQYF. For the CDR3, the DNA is TGCAGTGCTCACAGGGAAGAGACCCAGTACTTC.